These 13 T cell receptor beta chains originate from one sample sequenced in a study of blood T cell repertoires in COVID-19. Method: immunoSEQ multiplex PCR; TCRdb's copy keeps in-frame clones and lacks some. The repertoire includes roughly 250,000 clones, around 90% of them detected once, and about 0.74% sits in the top ten. Sequenced material: peripheral blood. All receptors derive from a woman aged 25 to 39 with acute or convalescent COVID-19.

The rearrangement links TRBV7-9 to TRBJ2-5; TRBD2 aligns across 7 bases. CDR3 length equals 15 residues. The germline CDR1 and CDR2 sequences are SEHNR and FQNEAQ (reference sequence). The ends lost 11 bases at V and 2 bases at J; junction bases unmatched: 14. The CDR3 region is CAREPVTGGQETQYF. DNA of the CDR3: TGTGCCCGGGAGCCGGTAACGGGGGGTCAAGAGACCCAGTACTTC.

The chain joins TRBV6-5 to TRBJ1-2, with D possibly TRBD1 on 6 matching bases. This CDR3 is 15 amino acids long. In germline, CDR1 is MNHEY, CDR2 SVGAGI. With 2 bases removed from V and 8 bases from J, the gap between germline ends came to 18 bases. The CDR3 protein is CASSYVVQGPGGYTF. CDR3 nucleotides: TGTGCCAGCAGTTACGTCGTTCAGGGGCCGGGCGGCTACACCTTC.

This chain uses TRBV19 with TRBJ1-5; a possible D gene is TRBD1 (5 bases). V gave up 6 bases and J gave up 0 bases, with 12 bases separating them. This CDR3 has 15 residues. Germline V gives CDR1 LNHDA, CDR2 SQIVND (reference sequence). CDR3: CASSPMGGSNQPQHF. The DNA of the CDR3 is TGTGCCAGTAGCCCCATGGGGGGTAGCAATCAGCCCCAGCATTTT.

Points on this clone: Sequence at one end of the junction differs from germline and may be a read error. The chain is built from TRBV7-8 and TRBJ2-1; 7 positions match TRBD2. The CDR3 totals 16 residues. The V gene's germline CDR1 is SGHVS and CDR2 FQNEAQ. CDR3 loop: CASSSGSSGVYIEQFF. CDR3 bases: TGTGCCAGCAGCTCGGGATCTAGCGGAGTTTACATTGAGCAGTTCTTC.

This clone was counted a single time. The J gene is TRBJ1-5, the V gene TRBV5-1; possibly TRBD1 for D (5 bases). CDR3 length equals 17 residues. The V end was cut by 0 bases, the J end by 6 bases, with 19 bases between. Germline V gene data show CDR1 as SGHRS and CDR2 as YFSETQ. CDR3 sequence (DNA): TGCGCCAGCAGCTTGGGGTCGGACCTCGGGGGGAGTCAGCCCCAGCATTTT. Amino acids: CASSLGSDLGGSQPQHF.

Note on this clone: Mismatch with germline at one junction end may stem from a read error. The chain uses TRBV7-7 and TRBJ1-4, with TRBD1 as a possible D gene (6 bases). This CDR3 is 16 amino acids long. Germline-derived CDR1 and CDR2 are SSHAT and FNYEAQ (reference sequence). CDR3 nucleotide sequence: TGTGCTAGCATCTTCCCACCAGGGGATCATCGTGAAAAACTGTTTTTT. Amino acid sequence: CASIFPPGDHREKLFF.

This chain uses TRBV5-6 with TRBJ1-1, with D uncertain. This CDR3 has 13 residues. Germline V gene sequence: CDR1 SGHDT, CDR2 YYEEEE. V dropped 4 bases and J dropped 3 bases, with 10 bases sitting between them. The CDR3 DNA follows: TGTGCCAGCAGCCGGAGGAGGGACACTGAAGCTTTCTTT. Translation: CASSRRRDTEAFF.

The chain recombines TRBV6-2 or TRBV6-3 with TRBJ1-1, with D possibly matching TRBD1 (6 bases). Germline V gene sequence: CDR1 MNHEY, CDR2 SVGEGT. The V and J ends lost 2 bases and 3 bases respectively, with 13 bases between them. The CDR3 totals 15 residues. CDR3 region: CASSYITGLYTEAFF. CDR3 nucleotides: TGTGCCAGCAGTTACATCACAGGGCTATACACTGAAGCTTTCTTT.

CDR3: CASSGSGGYNEQFF. DNA of the CDR3: TGTGCTAGTAGTGGGAGCGGGGGTTACAATGAGCAGTTCTTC. The chain is built from TRBV12-5 and TRBJ2-1; TRBD2 matches 8 bases. The CDR3 spans 14 residues. Trimming cost V 8 bases and J 4 bases; bases outside gene matches: 7. The germline V gene encodes CDR1 LGHNT and CDR2 FRNRAP.

The V gene is TRBV7-9, the J gene TRBJ2-7; 8 bases are a match to TRBD1. The ends lost 5 bases at V and 2 bases at J; junction bases unmatched: 8. CDR1 is SEHNR, CDR2 FQNEAQ, per germline (reference sequence). CDR3 length equals 15 residues. The CDR3 coding sequence is TGTGCCAGCAGCCCTCAGGGGGCTATCACCTACGAGCAGTACTTC. It codes for CASSPQGAITYEQYF.

This rearrangement joins TRBV2 to TRBJ1-5; D ambiguous. The V and J ends lost 4 bases and 4 bases respectively, with 8 bases between them. CDR1 is SNHLY, CDR2 FYNNEI, per germline. CDR3 length: 13 residues. The CDR3 here is CASSVDINQPQHF. The CDR3 DNA follows: TGTGCCAGCAGTGTCGACATAAATCAGCCCCAGCATTTT.

J is TRBJ2-7 and V is TRBV7-6; 10 nucleotides agree with TRBD2. Per germline, CDR1 SGHVS and CDR2 FNYEAQ. The CDR3 is made up of 18 amino acids. Trimming took 1 base from V and 0 from J; bases not matched to a gene: 9. CDR3 coding DNA: TGTGCCAGCAGCTTAGAAGCGGGAGGGGTTGAGAACTCCTACGAGCAGTACTTC. Translating gives CASSLEAGGVENSYEQYF.

This sequence joins TRBV24-1 and TRBJ2-1, with D hard to call. In germline, CDR1 is KGHDR, CDR2 SFDVKD. Trimming pared 3 bases from V and 9 bases from J, leaving 20 bases between. This CDR3 comprises 16 residues. The CDR3 here is CATSDPKTEKRGEQFF. The CDR3 DNA is TGTGCCACCAGTGATCCAAAGACCGAAAAGAGAGGTGAGCAGTTCTTC.